What follows describes a single T cell receptor (beta chain). This sample is drawn from a study of low-dose radiotherapy and immunotherapy resistance in tumors. From germline, CDR1 is KGHSH and CDR2 LQKENI. Trimming shortened V by 4 bases and J by 1 base, and 14 bases separated the two germline ends. The CDR3 spans 17 residues. TRAV- and TRBV-specific primers primed first-strand cDNA, covering alpha and beta chains. TCR amplification ran 15 to 25 PCR cycles using constant-region and V-primer adapter primers. TCRdb processed the reads anew with MiXCR; each CDR3 protein has one entry. The data contain approximately 100,000 distinct CDR3 sequences, 20% of them singletons. Time point here: after trial treatment. Treatment noted: LDRT plus nivolumab, ipilimumab, low-dose cyclophosphamide and aspirin (RACIN trial).

This receptor was identified in a male donor with prostate cancer. The sequencing here drew on PBMCs, taken after low-dose radiotherapy plus immunotherapy. The chain has TRBV18 and TRBJ2-6, with D hard to call. Here the CDR3 DNA reads TGTGCCAGCTCACACCAGACTTCTGTTTCTGGGGCCAACGTCCTGACTTTC. Amino acid sequence: CASSHQTSVSGANVLTF.